These 3 T cell receptor beta chains were sequenced from one sample in a study of shared clonotypes between healthy human individuals (dated by TCRdb to 2018 to 2020). The library relied on the immunoSEQ multiplex PCR assay. Held by TCRdb, this immuneACCESS table contains in-frame sequences only and omits some clones. Under half of the omission traces to an unresolved V gene where checked; the cause of the rest is unknown. A total of over a million clones appear in this sample, approximately 78% of them only once. The biggest ten clones account for 0.4% to 0.55% of the sample. Sequencing input: memory CD4+ T cells from PBMCs. The cell subset or site label on this specimen signifies: CD45RA-negative fraction. These TCRs come from a man younger than 35 in good health. Some clones in this sample may be carry-over from other donors' samples.

This clone was counted only a few times. Other nucleotide sequences in the sample specify the same CDR3. The CDR3 nucleotides are TGCGCCAGCAGCTTGCGAGGAGGGTACCAAGAGACCCAGTACTTC. Translation gives CASSLRGGYQETQYF. V is TRBV5-1 and J is TRBJ2-5; tentatively, D is TRBD2 (6 bases). V lost 1 base, J lost 0 bases, and 10 bases lay in between. The germline V gene encodes CDR1 SGHRS and CDR2 YFSETQ. CDR3 length: 15 amino acids. The whole variable domain, remainder taken from reference TRBV5-1 and TRBJ2-5, is KAGVTQTPRYLIKTRGQQVTLSCSPISGHRSVSWYQQTPGQGLQFLFEYFSETQRNKGNFPGRFSGRQFSNSRSEMNVSTLELGDSALYLCASSLRGGYQETQYFGPGTRLLVL.

This chain joins TRBV11-2 and TRBJ2-3; the D gene is possibly TRBD1 (6 bases). Germline V gene lookup returns CDR1 SGHAT and CDR2 FQNNGV. V was clipped by 5 bases and J by 0 bases, with 12 bases between them. The CDR3 is 15 residues long. The CDR3 sequence is CASSGRGGSTDTQYF. Written as DNA, the CDR3 is TGTGCCAGCAGCGGGAGAGGGGGTAGCACAGATACGCAGTATTTT.

This sequence joins TRBV29-1 and TRBJ2-7; 9 nucleotides line up with TRBD2. The germline CDR1 and CDR2 sequences are SQVTM and ANQGSEA. The CDR3 extends over 15 amino acids. The ends lost 6 bases at V and 3 bases at J; junction bases unmatched: 12. The CDR3 DNA reads TGCAGCGTGGGGGGTAGCGGGAGCTCTTACTACGAGCAGTACTTC. Translation gives CSVGGSGSSYYEQYF.